This T cell receptor (beta chain) was retrieved from a study of T-cell memory formation after mild COVID-19. Germline-derived CDR1 and CDR2 are MGHDK and SYGVNS. The CDR3 contains 12 residues. V lost 2 bases, J lost 5 bases, and 7 bases lay in between. Via MiXCR, TCRdb re-called the 5' RACE reads, giving one row per CDR3 protein. Altogether approximately 410,000 distinct CDR3 sequences are present, 23% being singletons, with the ten largest covering 10% to 15%. The TCR comes from an adult woman who had mild COVID-19 (a few samples of this study predate the infection). Cell type and time point are not known. This chain joins TRBV25-1 and TRBJ2-7; D perhaps matches TRBD1 (5 bases). Specimen: PBMCs or a T cell subset sorted from them (not recorded which). The CDR3 DNA sequence: TGTGCCAGCAGTGAAAACAGGAACGAGCAGTACTTC. It translates to CASSENRNEQYF.